This is a list of T cell receptor beta chains from one sample in a study of T cells in Graves' hyperthyroidism and ophthalmopathy. TCRdb re-derived calls from the multiplex PCR reads in MiXCR, one entry per CDR3 protein. The repertoire consists of a few hundred thousand distinct CDR3 sequences, with 13% to 15% occurring once and the leading ten covering around 31%. Sequenced sample: blood. The receptors here all came from a woman between 50 and 59 years old with Graves' hyperthyroidism that later progressed to Graves' ophthalmopathy. Both conserved end residues are part of each CDR3. A D gene is named only where the DNA matches it firmly. A row's size may be missing; if present it is once, few, many or a size class.

TRBJ2-3 | TRBV5-6 | . | TRBD2 | TGTGCCGGCAGCTTGGTAGCGGGGGGAGATACGCAGTATTTT | CAGSLVAGGDTQYF
TRBJ2-7 | TRBV6-1 | many | . | TGTGCCAGCAGTGAATTCAGGGCCGATTCCTACGAGCAGTACTTC | CASSEFRADSYEQYF
TRBJ1-1 | TRBV5-1 | . | . | TGCGCCAGCAGCTTGGCTTCAGATACACAATATGAAGCTTTCTTT | CASSLASDTQYEAFF
TRBJ1-6 | TRBV7-9 | . | TRBD1 | TGTGCCAGCAGCCAAACCGGGACAGGGGGCAAAGGGAGCTCCTATAATTCACCCCTCCACTTT | CASSQTGTGGKGSSYNSPLHF
TRBJ2-5 | TRBV25-1 | many | TRBD2 | TGTGCCAGCAGTGAAGGAGGCCAAGGGAGGGCGAGAGAGACCCAGTACTTC | CASSEGGQGRARETQYF
TRBJ2-3 | TRBV7-2 | . | TRBD1 | TGTGCCAGCAGCGCGACAGGGGTTGGAGATACGCAGTATTTT | CASSATGVGDTQYF
TRBJ2-1 | TRBV7-6 | many | TRBD1 | TGTGCCAGCAGCGGGGGACAGAGCTACAATGAGCAGTTCTTC | CASSGGQSYNEQFF
TRBJ1-2 | TRBV19 | . | TRBD1 | TGTGCCAGTAGTGGACAGGGAAGATATGGCTACACCTTC | CASSGQGRYGYTF
TRBJ2-1 | TRBV28 | many | TRBD2 | TGTGCCAGCAGTTCTGATAGCGGGGTACGATCCTACAATGAGCAGTTCTTC | CASSSDSGVRSYNEQFF
TRBJ1-1 | TRBV7-9 | many | . | TGTGCCAGCAGCCCTACGACAGGCGTTGGCGCTTTCTTT | CASSPTTGVGAFF
TRBJ1-1 | TRBV6-5 | . | TRBD1 | TGTGCCAGCAGTTACTCGATCTGGGACAGGGGGTTAGCGAGGGACACTGAAGCTTTCTTT | CASSYSIWDRGLARDTEAFF
TRBJ2-3 | TRBV6-1 | many | TRBD2 | TGTGCCAGCAGTCCTTCTCTACGCGGGAGTGGGACAGATACGCAGTATTTT | CASSPSLRGSGTDTQYF
TRBJ1-1 | TRBV10-3 | many | . | TGTGCCATCAGTCGGACAGAGAACACTGAAGCTTTCTTT | CAISRTENTEAFF
TRBJ2-7 | TRBV7-7 | few | . | TGTGCTAGCAGCGGTGACTCCGGCGAGCAGTACTTC | CASSGDSGEQYF
TRBJ2-1 | TRBV4-1 | . | TRBD1 | TGCGCCAGCAGCCCGCCAGGGGGCGGACTGGGGAATGAGCAGTTCTTC | CASSPPGGGLGNEQFF
TRBJ1-5 | TRBV5-5 | . | . | TGTGCCAGCAGGAGGGCCGGGAGCAATCAGCCCCAGCATTTT | CASRRAGSNQPQHF
TRBJ2-1 | TRBV7-2 | . | . | TGTGCCAGCAACCCATTCCCCAGGCGAAACTCCTACAATGAGCAGTTCTTC | CASNPFPRRNSYNEQFF
TRBJ2-7 | TRBV7-2 | . | . | TGTGCCAGCAGCTTAGCCAAGACCTACGAGCAGTACTTC | CASSLAKTYEQYF
TRBJ2-2 | TRBV10-1 | many | . | TGCGCCAGCAGTGAGAAGTGGACTTTGAACACCGGGGAGCTGTTTTTT | CASSEKWTLNTGELFF
TRBJ1-4 | TRBV15 | . | . | TGTGCCACCAGCAGAGGAGGGACAACTAATGAAAAACTGTTTTTT | CATSRGGTTNEKLFF
TRBJ2-7 | TRBV6-1 | many | TRBD2 | TGTGCCAGCAAAATTGGGGGACTAGGGACTTACGAGCAGTACTTC | CASKIGGLGTYEQYF
TRBJ2-1 | TRBV2 | many | . | TGTGCCAGCAGTGAGCTAAGCGGGCTCTCCTACAATGAGCAGTTCTTC | CASSELSGLSYNEQFF
TRBJ1-6 | TRBV20-1 | many | TRBD1 | TGCAGTTTTAGAGCGGCGGGACAGGCTGATTCACCCCTCCACTTT | CSFRAAGQADSPLHF
TRBJ1-5 | TRBV18 | once | TRBD1 | TGTGCCAGCTCACCACCGGCCAGGGGGAATAGCAATCAGCCCCAGCATTTT | CASSPPARGNSNQPQHF
TRBJ2-3 | TRBV2 | many | TRBD2 | TGTGCCAGCAGTGAGGTCCTAGCGGGAGTGGGAGATACGCAGTATTTT | CASSEVLAGVGDTQYF
TRBJ2-7 | TRBV20-1 | many | . | TGCAGTGCTAGTTCCCCCACGGGGACCTTCACTTACGAGCAGTACTTC | CSASSPTGTFTYEQYF
TRBJ2-6 | TRBV9 | . | . | TGTGCCAGCAGCGTAGCCTCTGGTCTCGGGAGTGGGGCTGGGGCCAACGTCCTGACTTTC | CASSVASGLGSGAGANVLTF
TRBJ2-7 | TRBV7-3 | . | . | TGTGCCAGCAGCTTAGAGCTGTGGGGCGAGCAGTACTTC | CASSLELWGEQYF
TRBJ2-2 | TRBV18 | many | . | TGTGCCTCTATGTTGGATGCCGGGGAGCTGTTTTTT | CASMLDAGELFF
TRBJ1-2 | TRBV28 | many | TRBD1 | TGTGCCAGCAGACAACAGGGGGGCACGAGCTACACCTTC | CASRQQGGTSYTF
TRBJ1-1 | TRBV9 | few | . | TGTGCCAGCAGCGTAGACGTTACTGGGGTAGGGACTGAAGCTTTCTTT | CASSVDVTGVGTEAFF
TRBJ2-2 | TRBV6-1 | . | . | TGTGCCAGCAGTTATGGGGGTCCCGGGGAGCTGTTTTTT | CASSYGGPGELFF
TRBJ1-1 | TRBV6-6 | many | . | TGTGCCAGCAGTTACTCGCGACGGGGGCACACTGAAGCTTTCTTT | CASSYSRRGHTEAFF
TRBJ1-1 | TRBV29-1 | . | . | TGCAGCGTTCTAAGGGGTCACACTGAAGCTTTCTTT | CSVLRGHTEAFF
TRBJ2-7 | TRBV10-3 | . | TRBD1 | TGTGCCATCAACCCCGATGGACAGGGAGCCTACGAGCAGTACTTC | CAINPDGQGAYEQYF
TRBJ2-3 | TRBV5-5 | many | . | TGTGCCAGCGGGGGAAGGGGGGCAGGAGCAGATACGCAGTATTTT | CASGGRGAGADTQYF
TRBJ1-6 | TRBV18 | many | . | TGTGCCAGCTCACCGGTGAACAGGGTCCTCAATTCACCCCTCCACTTT | CASSPVNRVLNSPLHF
TRBJ2-3 | TRBV20-1 | many | . | TGCAGTGCTCCTAATATGGGGACGGGGAGCACAGATACGCAGTATTTT | CSAPNMGTGSTDTQYF
TRBJ2-1 | TRBV28 | many | . | TGTGCCAGCAGTTTATTCAGGCTTTCCTACAATGAGCAGTTCTTC | CASSLFRLSYNEQFF
TRBJ1-2 | TRBV6-1 | few | . | TGTGCCAGCAGTGACCCCCCTCTAGGAGGCTACACCTTC | CASSDPPLGGYTF
TRBJ2-1 | TRBV6-1 | . | . | TGTGCCAGCAGCGGCCGCCACAGGGCTGAGCAGTTCTTC | CASSGRHRAEQFF
TRBJ1-6 | TRBV6-1 | few | . | TGTGCCAGCAATCTTGGCGGACAGAGAGGATCACCCCTCCACTTT | CASNLGGQRGSPLHF
TRBJ1-1 | TRBV6-1 | many | . | TGTGCCAGCAGTGAAGCTCTTCCCAGCATGAACACTGAAGCTTTCTTT | CASSEALPSMNTEAFF
TRBJ1-1 | TRBV12-5 | many | TRBD1 | TGTGCTAGTGGTATCTGGGACAGATCTGAAGCTTTCTTT | CASGIWDRSEAFF
TRBJ2-1 | TRBV28 | . | TRBD1 | TGTGCCAGCAGTTCCCGGGACAGGGTTTGGTTCTTC | CASSSRDRVWFF